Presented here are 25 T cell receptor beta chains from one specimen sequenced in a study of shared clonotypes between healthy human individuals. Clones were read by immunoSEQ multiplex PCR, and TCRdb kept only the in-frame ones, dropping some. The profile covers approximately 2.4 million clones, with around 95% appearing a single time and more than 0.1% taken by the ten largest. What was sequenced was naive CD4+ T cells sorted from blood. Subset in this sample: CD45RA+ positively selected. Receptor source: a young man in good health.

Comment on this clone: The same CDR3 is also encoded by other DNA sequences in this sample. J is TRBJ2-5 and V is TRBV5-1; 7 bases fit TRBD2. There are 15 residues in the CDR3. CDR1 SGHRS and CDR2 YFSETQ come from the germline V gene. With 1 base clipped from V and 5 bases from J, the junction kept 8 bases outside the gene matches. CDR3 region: CASSLYGGDGETQYF. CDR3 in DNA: TGCGCCAGCAGCTTGTATGGGGGGGACGGGGAGACCCAGTACTTC.

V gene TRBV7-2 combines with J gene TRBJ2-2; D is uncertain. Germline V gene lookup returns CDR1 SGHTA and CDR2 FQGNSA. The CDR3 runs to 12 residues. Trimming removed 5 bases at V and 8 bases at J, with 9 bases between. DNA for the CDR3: TGTGCCAGCAGCCGCGGATTAGGGGAGCTGTTTTTT. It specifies CASSRGLGELFF.

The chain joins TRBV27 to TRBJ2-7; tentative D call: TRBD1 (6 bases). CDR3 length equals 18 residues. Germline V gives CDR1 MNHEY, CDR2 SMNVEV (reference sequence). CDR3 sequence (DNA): TGTGCGAGGATAAAGAGGCAGGGGAACCCAAAGCACCCCTACGAGCAGTACTTC. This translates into CARIKRQGNPKHPYEQYF.

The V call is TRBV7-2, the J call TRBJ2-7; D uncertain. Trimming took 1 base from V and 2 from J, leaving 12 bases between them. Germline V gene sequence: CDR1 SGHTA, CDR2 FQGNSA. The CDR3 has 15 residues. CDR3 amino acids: CASSLVPDLTYEQYF. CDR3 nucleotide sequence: TGTGCCAGCAGCTTAGTGCCAGATCTCACCTACGAGCAGTACTTC.

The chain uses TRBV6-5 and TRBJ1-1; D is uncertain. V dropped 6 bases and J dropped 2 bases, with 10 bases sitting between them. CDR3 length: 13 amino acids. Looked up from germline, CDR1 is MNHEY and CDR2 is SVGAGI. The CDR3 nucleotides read TGTGCCAGCAGGGCACTGGTTAACACTGAAGCTTTCTTT. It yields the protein CASRALVNTEAFF.

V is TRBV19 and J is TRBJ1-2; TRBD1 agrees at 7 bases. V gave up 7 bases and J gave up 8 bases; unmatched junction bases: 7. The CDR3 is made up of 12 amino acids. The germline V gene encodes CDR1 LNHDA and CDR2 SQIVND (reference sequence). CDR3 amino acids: CASTTGAWGYTF. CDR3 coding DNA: TGTGCCAGTACTACAGGGGCCTGGGGCTACACCTTC.

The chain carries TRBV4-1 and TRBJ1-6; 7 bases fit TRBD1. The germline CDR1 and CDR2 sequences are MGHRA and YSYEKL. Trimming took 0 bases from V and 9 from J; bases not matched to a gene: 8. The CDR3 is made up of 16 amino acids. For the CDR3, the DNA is TGCGCCAGCAGCCAAGAGTCAGCCAGGGGGAGTTCACCCCTCCACTTT. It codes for CASSQESARGSSPLHF.

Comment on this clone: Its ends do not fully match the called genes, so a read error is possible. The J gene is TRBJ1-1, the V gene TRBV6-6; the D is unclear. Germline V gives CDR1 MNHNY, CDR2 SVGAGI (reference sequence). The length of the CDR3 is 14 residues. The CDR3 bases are TGTACCAGCACTATAACCGGGTCCCTCACTGAAGCTTTCTTT. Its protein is CTSTITGSLTEAFF.

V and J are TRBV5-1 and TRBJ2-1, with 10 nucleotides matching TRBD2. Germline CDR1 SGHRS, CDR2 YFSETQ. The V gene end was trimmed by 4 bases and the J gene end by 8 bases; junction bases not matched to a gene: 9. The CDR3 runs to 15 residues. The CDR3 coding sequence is TGCGCCAGCAGCGTGGAGCGGGAGGGGCTGGATGAGCAGTTCTTC. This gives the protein CASSVEREGLDEQFF. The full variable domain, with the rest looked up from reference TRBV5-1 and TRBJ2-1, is KAGVTQTPRYLIKTRGQQVTLSCSPISGHRSVSWYQQTPGQGLQFLFEYFSETQRNKGNFPGRFSGRQFSNSRSEMNVSTLELGDSALYLCASSVEREGLDEQFFGPGTRLTVL.

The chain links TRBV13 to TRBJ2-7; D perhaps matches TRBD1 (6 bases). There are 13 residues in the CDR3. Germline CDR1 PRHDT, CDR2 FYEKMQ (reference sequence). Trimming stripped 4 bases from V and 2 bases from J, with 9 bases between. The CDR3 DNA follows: TGTGCCAGCAGCTGGACAGTGGCCTACGAGCAGTACTTC. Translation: CASSWTVAYEQYF.

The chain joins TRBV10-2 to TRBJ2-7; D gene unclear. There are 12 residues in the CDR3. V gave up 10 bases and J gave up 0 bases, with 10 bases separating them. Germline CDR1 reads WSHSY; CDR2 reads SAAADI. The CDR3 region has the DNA TGCGCCACCGCAAGGGCCTCCTACGAGCAGTACTTC. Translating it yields CATARASYEQYF.

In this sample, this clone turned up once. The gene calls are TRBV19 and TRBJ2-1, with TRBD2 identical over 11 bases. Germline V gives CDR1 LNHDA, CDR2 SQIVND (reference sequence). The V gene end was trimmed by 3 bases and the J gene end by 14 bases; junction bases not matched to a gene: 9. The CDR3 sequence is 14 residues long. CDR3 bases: TGTGCCAGTAGTATCTTAGCGGGGGGGAACGTTGAGTTCTTC. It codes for CASSILAGGNVEFF.

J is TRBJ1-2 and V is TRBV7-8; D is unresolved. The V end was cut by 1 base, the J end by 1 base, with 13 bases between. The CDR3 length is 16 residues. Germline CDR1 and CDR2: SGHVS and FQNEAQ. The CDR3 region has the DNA TGTGCCAGCAGCTTAGAGGCCCCCCGGGGTAACTATGGCTACACCTTC. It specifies CASSLEAPRGNYGYTF.

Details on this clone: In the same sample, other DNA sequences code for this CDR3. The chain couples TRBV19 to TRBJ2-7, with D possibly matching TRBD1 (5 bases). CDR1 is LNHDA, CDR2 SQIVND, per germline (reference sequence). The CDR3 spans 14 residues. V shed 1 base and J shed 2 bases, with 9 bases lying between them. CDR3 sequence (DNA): TGTGCCAGTAGTATAGGTTCAGGGCCCTACGAGCAGTACTTC. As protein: CASSIGSGPYEQYF.

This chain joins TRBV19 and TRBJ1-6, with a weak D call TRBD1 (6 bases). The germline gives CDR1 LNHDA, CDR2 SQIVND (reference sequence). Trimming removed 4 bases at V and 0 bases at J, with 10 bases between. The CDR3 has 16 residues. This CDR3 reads CASSKTGSSYNSPLHF. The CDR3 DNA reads TGTGCCAGTAGTAAAACAGGGAGCTCCTATAATTCACCCCTCCACTTT.

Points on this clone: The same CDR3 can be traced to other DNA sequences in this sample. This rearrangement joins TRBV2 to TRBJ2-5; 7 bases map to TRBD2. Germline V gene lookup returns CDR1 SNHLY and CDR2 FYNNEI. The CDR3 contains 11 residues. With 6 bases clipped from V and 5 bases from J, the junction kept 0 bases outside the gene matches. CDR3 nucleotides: TGTGCCAGCAGGGGGGGGGAGACCCAGTACTTC. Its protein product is CASRGGETQYF.

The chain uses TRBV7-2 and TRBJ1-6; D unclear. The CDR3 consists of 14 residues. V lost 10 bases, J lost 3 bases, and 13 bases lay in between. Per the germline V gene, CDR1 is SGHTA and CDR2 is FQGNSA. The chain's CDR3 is CAIRGDIYNSPLHF. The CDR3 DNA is TGTGCCATCCGGGGTGACATCTATAATTCACCCCTCCACTTT.

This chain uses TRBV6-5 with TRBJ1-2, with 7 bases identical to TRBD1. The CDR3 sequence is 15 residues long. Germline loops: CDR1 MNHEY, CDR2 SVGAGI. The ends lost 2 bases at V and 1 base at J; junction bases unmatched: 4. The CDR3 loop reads CASSYRDSRNYGYTF. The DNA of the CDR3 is TGTGCCAGCAGTTACCGGGACAGCCGTAACTATGGCTACACCTTC.

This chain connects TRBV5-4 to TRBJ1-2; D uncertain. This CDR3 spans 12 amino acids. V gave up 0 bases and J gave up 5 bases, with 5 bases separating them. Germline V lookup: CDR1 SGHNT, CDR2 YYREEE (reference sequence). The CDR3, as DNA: TGTGCCAGCAGCTTGGATCAGTATGGCTACACCTTC. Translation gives CASSLDQYGYTF.

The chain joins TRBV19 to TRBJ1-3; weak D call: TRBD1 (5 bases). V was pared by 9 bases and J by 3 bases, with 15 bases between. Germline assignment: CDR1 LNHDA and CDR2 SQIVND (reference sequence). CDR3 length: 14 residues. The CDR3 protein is CASERGLSGNTIYF. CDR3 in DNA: TGTGCCAGCGAACGGGGGTTAAGTGGAAACACCATATATTTT.

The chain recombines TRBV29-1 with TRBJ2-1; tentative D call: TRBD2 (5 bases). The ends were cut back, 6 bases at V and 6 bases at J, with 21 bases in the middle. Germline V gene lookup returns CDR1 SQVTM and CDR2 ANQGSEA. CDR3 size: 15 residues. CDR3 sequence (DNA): TGCAGCGTGATAACCTTCCGGGGTATCGGCAATGAGCAGTTCTTC. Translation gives CSVITFRGIGNEQFF.

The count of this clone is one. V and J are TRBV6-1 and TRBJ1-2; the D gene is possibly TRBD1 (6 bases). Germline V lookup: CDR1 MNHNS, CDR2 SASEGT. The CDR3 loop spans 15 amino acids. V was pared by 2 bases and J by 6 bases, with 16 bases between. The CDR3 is CASSEWSRGEDGYTF. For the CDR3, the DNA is TGTGCCAGCAGTGAATGGAGCAGGGGAGAGGATGGCTACACCTTC.

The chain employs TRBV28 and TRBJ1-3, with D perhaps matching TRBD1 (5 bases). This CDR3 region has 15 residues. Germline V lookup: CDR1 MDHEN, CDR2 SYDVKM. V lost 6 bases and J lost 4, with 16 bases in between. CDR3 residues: CASSSGGAGGNTIYF. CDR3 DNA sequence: TGTGCCAGCAGCTCCGGCGGGGCAGGGGGAAACACCATATATTTT.

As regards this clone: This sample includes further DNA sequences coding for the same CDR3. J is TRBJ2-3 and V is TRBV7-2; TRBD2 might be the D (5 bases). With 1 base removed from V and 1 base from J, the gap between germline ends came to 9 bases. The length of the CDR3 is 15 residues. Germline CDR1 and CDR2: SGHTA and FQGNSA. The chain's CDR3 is CASSLGPGGTDTQYF. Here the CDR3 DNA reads TGTGCCAGCAGCTTAGGACCCGGGGGCACAGATACGCAGTATTTT.

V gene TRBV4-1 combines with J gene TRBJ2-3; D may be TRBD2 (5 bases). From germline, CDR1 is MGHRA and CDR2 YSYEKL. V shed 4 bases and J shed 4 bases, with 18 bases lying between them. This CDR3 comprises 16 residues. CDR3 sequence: CASSRGSAVVADTQYF. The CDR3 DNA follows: TGCGCCAGCAGCCGTGGTAGCGCCGTTGTCGCAGATACGCAGTATTTT.